The T cell receptor (beta chain) described here comes from a study of CD8+ T cells in alopecia areata. General study points: Researchers reported that TCR sharing among patients proved less clear than in mice, possibly HLA-linked.

This clone has a handful of counts. Its specificity is not known. The authors extracted RNA and reverse transcribed it into cDNA as the sequencing template. The table came from immunoSEQ multiplex PCR; TCRdb's copy has only in-frame clones and leaves some out. The sample shows more than 95,000 clones, about 50% of them seen only once. The CDR3 sequence is 17 residues long. V was pared by 3 bases and J by 7 bases, with 12 bases of the junction left unmatched. Cell sorting was applied to PBMCs, and CD4+ and CD8+ T cells were collected. The sequence came from a human donor with alopecia areata. Sequenced input: NKG2D-low CD8+ T cells sorted from blood. The genes are TRBV23-1 and TRBJ1-6; TRBD1 matches 7 bases. TRBV23-1 is known as an ORF, though its function is uncertain. This CDR3 reads CASSQSVTGVSNSPLHF. In DNA, the CDR3 is TGCGCCAGCAGTCAGTCCGTTACAGGGGTTTCGAATTCACCCCTCCACTTT.